Given below is one T cell receptor (beta chain) in context. Base qualities are not at hand, and no much larger clone is one base apart. The sample originates from a study of T cells in tuberculosis (dated by TCRdb to 2016 to 2019). Describing the broader study: The study combined CD1B tetramers and high-throughput TCR immunosequencing to characterize T cells specific for the mycobacterial lipid antigen glucose monomycolate (GMM). The paper's findings and limits, for the study overall: The stringent sort gate may have missed T cells binding the CD1B-GMM tetramer with low affinity.

The germline V gene yields SGHAT for CDR1 and FQNNGV for CDR2. The cysteine opens and the phenylalanine closes a CDR3 of 16 amino acids. The kept DNA is CDR3 alone, 48 bases in frame from the first base. Relative to germline, V is missing 1 base and J is missing 6 bases, with 8 bases of the junction outside any gene match. PBMC were thawed, rested overnight, stained with a GMM-loaded CD1B tetramer, a Live/Dead dye and anti-CD3, and then sorted on a FACS Aria II. CD1B tetramers were loaded with C32 glucose monomycolate purified from Rhodococcus equi. Before cryopreservation, the PBMC used for tetramer sorting had been depleted of CD14-expressing monocytes for a separate study. From each donor, about 100,000 tetramer-negative cells were sorted and were analyzed alongside the tetramer-positive cells. Antigen-specific T cells were sorted from several healthy South African adults using GMM-loaded CD1B tetramers.

Because TCR-alpha and TCR-beta chains were sequenced unpaired, no information on chain pairing was available. TCR libraries were generated with the immunoSEQ multiplex PCR assay, using TCR-beta and/or TCR-alpha/delta assays for each sample. Amplified TCR libraries were sequenced on the Illumina high-throughput platform. The published analysis was carried out like this. Clustering and dimensionality reduction relied on pairwise TCRdist distances among GMM-specific receptors from T cells that were either sorted ex vivo or expanded in vitro. Sequence motifs defined by gene usage and CDR3 content were checked for enrichment by comparing tetramer-positive and tetramer-negative populations. Here the immuneACCESS table is served through TCRdb, limited to in-frame sequences with V and J called. Missing clones are a known gap in these copies; in checked studies unresolved V genes cover under half, and the rest lacks a known reason. That table supplies the V and J calls and clone size; D and trimming were determined from the DNA. Counted in this sample were 85,000 to 100,000 clones; roughly 88% of them appeared once. Clones ranked in the top ten supply approximately 2% of the sample.

The sequence derives from an adult woman with latent tuberculosis. The sequence links TRBV11-2 to TRBJ1-4; the central 7 bases match TRBD1. The sample taken for sequencing was CD1b-GMM tetramer-negative cells sorted from PBMCs. The cell subset or site label, read with the paper, signifies: T cells not binding CD1B-GMM tetramer, sorted from same donor. The DNA sequence is as follows: TGTGCCAGCAGCTTAGGAATTACAGGGGTGGATGAAAAACTGTTTTTT. This gives the protein CASSLGITGVDEKLFF. This CDR3, with the reference TRBV11-2 and TRBJ1-4 proteins standing in past its ends, gives the full variable domain EAGVAQSPRYKIIEKRQSVAFWCNPISGHATLYWYQQILGQGPKLLIQFQNNGVVDDSQLPKDRFSAERLKGVDSTLKIQPAKLEDSAVYLCASSLGITGVDEKLFFGSGTQLSVL.